The 26 T cell receptor beta chains reported below all come from one sample, sequenced in a study of radiation and T cells in renal cell carcinoma (dated by TCRdb to 2020 to 2022). Library preparation used the immunoSEQ multiplex PCR assay. TCRdb provides this immuneACCESS table in a form limited to in-frame rearrangements. Some clones are lacking; in checked studies, under half of them reflect an unresolved V gene, and why the rest are absent is not known. The sample table contains some 120,000 clones; only one count was recorded for about four fifths of them. Approximately 5% of the sample goes to the ten largest clones. The sample's time point label, decoded: blood 2 weeks post-SBRT. Reading the label with the study, this specimen's treatment or condition is: 15 Gy SBRT to primary tumor, nephrectomy 4 weeks later. The sample consisted of blood, taken from a patient whose treatment included radiotherapy and nephrectomy. Source of these receptors: a man between 45 and 60 years old with renal cell carcinoma.

The rearrangement joins TRBV19 to TRBJ2-3, with D maybe TRBD2 (6 bases). Germline V gene data show CDR1 as LNHDA and CDR2 as SQIVND (reference sequence). The germline V and J ends were trimmed by 8 bases and 2 bases, with 20 bases remaining between them. The CDR3 spans 16 residues. CDR3 sequence: CASGNRLAPLTDTQYF. CDR3 DNA: TGTGCCAGTGGAAATCGGCTAGCGCCCCTCACAGATACGCAGTATTTT.

Only one count was recorded for this clone. The chain recombines TRBV19 with TRBJ1-2; the D is unclear. The CDR3 is 13 residues long. V dropped 3 bases and J dropped 3 bases, with 8 bases sitting between them. Per the germline V gene, CDR1 is LNHDA and CDR2 is SQIVND (reference sequence). In DNA form, the CDR3 reads TGTGCCAGTAGTATTGAGGCAGACTATGGCTACACCTTC. It translates to CASSIEADYGYTF.

The V call is TRBV10-3, the J call TRBJ1-2; D is ambiguous. CDR3 length equals 12 residues. In germline, CDR1 is ENHRY, CDR2 SYGVKD. The V end lost 6 bases, the J end lost 2 bases, and 7 bases lay between the germline ends. The CDR3 DNA sequence: TGTGCCATCAGGGGAGCGAACTATGGCTACACCTTC. Its protein product is CAIRGANYGYTF.

The chain combines TRBV5-4 with TRBJ2-5; D perhaps matches TRBD1 (6 bases). The V gene's germline CDR1 is SGHNT and CDR2 YYREEE (reference sequence). The CDR3 extends over 14 amino acids. Between the trimmed V and J ends, which lost 1 base and 4 bases, there was a span of 11 bases. CDR3 nucleotide sequence: TGTGCCAGCAGCTTGAGGACAGATGGAGAGACCCAGTACTTC. Translated, it gives CASSLRTDGETQYF.

This chain connects TRBV9 to TRBJ2-2; D not certain. Germline V gives CDR1 SGDLS, CDR2 YYNGEE. Trimming stripped 2 bases from V and 7 bases from J, with 9 bases between. CDR3 size: 13 residues. CDR3: CASSVPNGGELFF. Here the CDR3 DNA reads TGTGCCAGCAGCGTTCCCAACGGCGGGGAGCTGTTTTTT.

V and J are TRBV10-3 and TRBJ2-1; D possibly corresponds to TRBD2 (5 bases). The V gene lost 7 bases and the J gene lost 9 bases, with 22 bases spanning the gap. CDR3 length equals 15 residues. CDR1 and CDR2 (germline): ENHRY, SYGVKD. CDR3 sequence (DNA): TGTGCCATCACTCAGACTACTAACGGCAACGGTGAGCAGTTCTTC. Residues: CAITQTTNGNGEQFF.

The J gene is TRBJ1-3, the V gene TRBV7-9; 8 positions match TRBD1. The V gene's germline CDR1 is SEHNR and CDR2 FQNEAQ (reference sequence). The V gene end was trimmed by 3 bases and the J gene end by 0 bases; junction bases not matched to a gene: 7. CDR3 length: 17 amino acids. CDR3 DNA sequence: TGTGCCAGCAGCTTCAAGACAGGGGAAAGCTCTGGAAACACCATATATTTT. It encodes CASSFKTGESSGNTIYF. Looking up the rest from reference TRBV7-9 and TRBJ1-3 gives the full variable domain: DTGVSQNPRHKITKRGQNVTFRCDPISEHNRLYWYRQTLGQGPEFLTYFQNEAQLEKSRLLSDRFSAERPKGSFSTLEIQRTEQGDSAMYLCASSFKTGESSGNTIYFGEGSWLTVV.

This clone showed up just once. The chain links TRBV9 to TRBJ2-1, with D uncertain. Germline CDR1 is SGDLS and CDR2 is YYNGEE. This CDR3 has 13 amino acids. V gave up 4 bases and J gave up 9 bases, with 14 bases separating them. Here the CDR3 reads CASSSDLVGEQFF. For the CDR3, the DNA is TGTGCCAGCAGCTCAGACTTGGTTGGTGAGCAGTTCTTC. Full variable domain (missing parts from reference TRBV9 and TRBJ2-1): DSGVTQTPKHLITATGQRVTLRCSPRSGDLSVYWYQQSLDQGLQFLIQYYNGEERAKGNILERFSAQQFPDLHSELNLSSLELGDSALYFCASSSDLVGEQFFGPGTRLTVL.

The chain recombines TRBV7-2 with TRBJ1-2; 8 nucleotides align to TRBD1. This CDR3 has 15 residues. Germline assignment: CDR1 SGHTA and CDR2 FQGNSA. With V trimmed by 5 bases and J by 5 bases, 10 bases remained unmatched. CDR3 sequence reads: CASSPQGVLYYGYTF. CDR3 DNA sequence: TGTGCCAGCAGCCCACAGGGGGTTCTCTATTATGGCTACACCTTC. Variable domain in full (rest from reference TRBV7-2 and TRBJ1-2): GAGVSQSPSNKVTEKGKDVELRCDPISGHTALYWYRQSLGQGLEFLIYFQGNSAPDKSGLPSDRFSAERTGGSVSTLTIQRTQQEDSAVYLCASSPQGVLYYGYTFGSGTRLTVV.

J is TRBJ2-1 and V is TRBV7-8; D is unresolved. Trimming removed 5 bases from V and 9 bases from J, with 14 bases in between. This CDR3 comprises 13 residues. CDR1 and CDR2 (germline): SGHVS, FQNEAQ. In DNA form, the CDR3 reads TGTGCCAGCAGCCCCACCCCAGGCGGTGAGCAGTTCTTC. Protein product: CASSPTPGGEQFF.

The chain links TRBV19 to TRBJ2-7, with D maybe TRBD1 (6 bases). CDR1 is LNHDA and CDR2 is SQIVND in the germline V gene (reference sequence). Trimming cost V 0 bases and J 8 bases, with 20 bases left between them. This CDR3 comprises 16 residues. CDR3 DNA sequence: TGTGCCAGTAGTATAGATCAGGTGGGGGCGACTAAGAAGCAGTACTTC. Its translation: CASSIDQVGATKKQYF.

The chain has TRBV7-8 and TRBJ1-2; a possible D gene is TRBD1 (6 bases). The V and J ends lost 4 bases and 2 bases respectively, with 11 bases between them. The germline gives CDR1 SGHVS, CDR2 FQNEAQ. CDR3 length: 14 amino acids. CDR3 amino acids: CASSSRGENYGYTF. The CDR3 bases are TGTGCCAGCAGCTCGAGGGGGGAAAACTATGGCTACACCTTC.

The rearrangement uses TRBV2 and TRBJ1-2; D not certain. This CDR3 comprises 12 residues. CDR1 SNHLY and CDR2 FYNNEI come from the germline V gene. V was trimmed by 11 bases and J by 4 bases, leaving 14 bases between them. The DNA for the CDR3 is TGTGCCGCCCTAACACAAACCTATGGCTACACCTTC. Its translation: CAALTQTYGYTF.

V usage is TRBV5-6 and J usage is TRBJ2-3; D is perhaps TRBD2 (5 bases). The germline CDR1 and CDR2 sequences are SGHDT and YYEEEE. CDR3 length: 11 residues. The V end lost 4 bases, the J end lost 8 bases, and 8 bases lay between the germline ends. The CDR3 sequence: CASSQSGTQYF. CDR3 DNA sequence: TGTGCCAGCAGCCAGAGCGGTACGCAGTATTTT.

In its sample, this clone was seen once. The CDR3 is CASSLFGQPQHF. The CDR3 DNA is TGTGCCAGCAGTTTATTTGGACAGCCCCAGCATTTT. The chain has TRBV28 and TRBJ1-5; D not certain. V gave up 1 base and J gave up 7 bases, with 5 bases separating them. Germline V CDR1 and CDR2: MDHEN, SYDVKM. The CDR3 sequence is 12 residues long.

This clone was found a few times. CDR3 in amino acids: CASSATKRNTEAFF. Here the CDR3 DNA reads TGTGCCAGCAGCGCCACAAAGAGGAACACTGAAGCTTTCTTT. V is TRBV7-9 and J is TRBJ1-1; D gene ambiguous. Germline CDR1 is SEHNR and CDR2 is FQNEAQ (reference sequence). The CDR3 covers 14 residues. Trimming took off 5 bases at V and 1 base at J, with 11 bases between the two ends.

This sequence joins TRBV7-2 and TRBJ2-7; no firm D call. This CDR3 is built from 17 residues. The V gene's germline CDR1 is SGHTA and CDR2 FQGNSA. V was trimmed by 1 base and J by 0 bases, leaving 16 bases between them. The CDR3 region has the DNA TGTGCCAGCAGCTTAGGGCCTATTTCCTCCTCCTCCTACGAGCAGTACTTC. Its translation is CASSLGPISSSSYEQYF.

The chain couples TRBV4-1 to TRBJ1-2; D remains unclear. The V and J ends lost 3 bases and 2 bases respectively, with 13 bases between them. Germline V lookup: CDR1 MGHRA, CDR2 YSYEKL. The CDR3 sequence is 15 residues long. CDR3 nucleotides: TGCGCCAGCAGCCAGACCGGGCCAGCGAACTATGGCTACACCTTC. This translates into CASSQTGPANYGYTF.

The chain has TRBV10-3 and TRBJ2-1; either TRBD1 or TRBD2 may supply D (5 bases each). Germline CDR1 ENHRY, CDR2 SYGVKD. Trimming removed 4 bases at V and 0 bases at J, with 13 bases between. CDR3 length: 16 residues. CDR3 in amino acids: CAISVEGTSSYNEQFF. The CDR3 bases are TGTGCCATCAGTGTTGAGGGGACGAGCTCCTACAATGAGCAGTTCTTC.

The V call is TRBV11-2, the J call TRBJ2-2; no reliable D call. Trimming took 5 bases from V and 8 from J, leaving 12 bases between them. Germline V gene lookup returns CDR1 SGHAT and CDR2 FQNNGV. The CDR3 has 13 residues. The CDR3 region has the DNA TGTGCCAGCAGCCCCGATTTAGGTGGGGAGCTGTTTTTT. Translating it yields CASSPDLGGELFF. Variable domain in full (rest from reference TRBV11-2 and TRBJ2-2): EAGVAQSPRYKIIEKRQSVAFWCNPISGHATLYWYQQILGQGPKLLIQFQNNGVVDDSQLPKDRFSAERLKGVDSTLKIQPAKLEDSAVYLCASSPDLGGELFFGEGSRLTVL.

This chain connects TRBV4-1 to TRBJ2-1; maybe TRBD2 (5 bases). V lost 4 bases, J lost 6 bases, and 19 bases lay in between. Germline lookup yields CDR1 MGHRA and CDR2 YSYEKL. The length of the CDR3 is 16 residues. The CDR3 spells CASSPQDWRSRNEQFF. The CDR3 DNA is TGCGCCAGCAGCCCCCAGGACTGGAGGTCGCGCAATGAGCAGTTCTTC.

This chain uses TRBV6-4 with TRBJ2-5; tentative D call: TRBD2 (6 bases). Trimming stripped 7 bases from V and 2 bases from J, with 17 bases between. This CDR3 has 15 residues. The germline V gene encodes CDR1 MRHNA and CDR2 SNTAGT. CDR3 protein: CASTPPRGGQETQYF. Here the CDR3 DNA reads TGTGCCAGCACCCCACCGAGGGGAGGTCAAGAGACCCAGTACTTC.

This clone was observed a handful of times. The chain links TRBV30 to TRBJ1-1; D gene unclear. V lost 6 bases, J lost 1 base, and 12 bases lay in between. The germline gives CDR1 GTSNPN, CDR2 SVGIG (reference sequence). This CDR3 comprises 13 residues. The CDR3 nucleotides are TGTGCCTGTGGATCTCTAGGGAACACTGAAGCTTTCTTT. Protein sequence: CACGSLGNTEAFF. Full variable domain (missing parts from reference TRBV30 and TRBJ1-1): SQTIHQWPATLVQPVGSPLSLECTVEGTSNPNLYWYRQAAGRGLQLLFYSVGIGQISSEVPQNLSASRPQDRQFILSSKKLLLSDSGFYLCACGSLGNTEAFFGQGTRLTVV.

V is TRBV5-1 and J is TRBJ1-2, with D uncertain. CDR1 and CDR2 (germline): SGHRS, YFSETQ. The length of the CDR3 is 14 residues. The V end lost 1 base, the J end lost 2 bases, and 9 bases lay between the germline ends. CDR3 loop: CASSLSAVNYGYTF. The DNA of the CDR3 is TGCGCCAGCAGCTTGTCTGCTGTCAACTATGGCTACACCTTC. Supplemented by reference TRBV5-1 and TRBJ1-2, the full variable domain reads KAGVTQTPRYLIKTRGQQVTLSCSPISGHRSVSWYQQTPGQGLQFLFEYFSETQRNKGNFPGRFSGRQFSNSRSEMNVSTLELGDSALYLCASSLSAVNYGYTFGSGTRLTVV.

This clone was counted only a few times. The genes are TRBV19 and TRBJ1-4; D uncertain. Germline-derived CDR1 and CDR2 are LNHDA and SQIVND (reference sequence). The CDR3 extends over 14 amino acids. V was pared by 3 bases and J by 3 bases, with 8 bases between. As DNA, the CDR3 is TGTGCCAGTAGTATCCGCCTCGCTAATGAAAAACTGTTTTTT. Residues: CASSIRLANEKLFF.

This clone came up a few times. The V gene is TRBV7-9, the J gene TRBJ1-2; no firm D call. CDR3 size: 12 residues. Trimming removed 5 bases from V and 4 bases from J, with 8 bases in between. Germline loops: CDR1 SEHNR, CDR2 FQNEAQ (reference sequence). The DNA for the CDR3 is TGTGCCAGCAGCGCCGACCTCTATGGCTACACCTTC. Protein product: CASSADLYGYTF.